The 20 T cell receptor beta chains given below trace back to one sample, sequenced in a study of cytomegalovirus exposure and HLA in healthy donors. Researchers ran the PCR with 60 Vbeta and 13 Jbeta primers. Here immunoSEQ multiplex PCR was the method, and the copy in TCRdb shows in-frame clones only, minus some. The sample records around 150,000 clones, around 75% being singletons. The material sequenced was PBMCs. The receptors originated from a man between 18 and 35 years old in good health and CMV-seronegative.

This chain uses TRBV6-5 with TRBJ2-7; a weak D match, TRBD1 (6 bases). The CDR3 sequence is 14 residues long. V lost 7 bases, J lost 3 bases, and 16 bases lay in between. In germline, CDR1 is MNHEY, CDR2 SVGAGI. The CDR3 DNA is TGTGCCAGCACTCCCCCCGGCAGGGGCTACGAGCAGTACTTC. This sequence encodes CASTPPGRGYEQYF.

This clone was observed a few times. This chain uses TRBV18 with TRBJ1-4; tentative D call: TRBD1 (6 bases). Per the germline V gene, CDR1 is KGHSH and CDR2 is LQKENI. This CDR3 spans 15 amino acids. V was pared by 0 bases and J by 3 bases, with 8 bases between. Here the CDR3 DNA reads TGTGCCAGCTCACCACCCCCAGGGGCTAATGAAAAACTGTTTTTT. Its translation: CASSPPPGANEKLFF.

Here the CDR3 reads CATSRGAGGFEKLFF. The CDR3 nucleotides read TGTGCCACCAGCAGAGGGGCAGGGGGCTTTGAAAAACTGTTTTTT. The V gene is TRBV15, the J gene TRBJ1-4, with TRBD1 identical over 8 bases. The germline CDR1 and CDR2 sequences are LNHNV and YYDKDF (reference sequence). V lost 1 base to trimming and J lost 7 bases; unmatched junction nucleotides: 5. CDR3 size: 15 residues.

This chain connects TRBV5-5 to TRBJ2-7; D possibly corresponds to TRBD2 (5 bases). Germline lookup yields CDR1 SGHKS and CDR2 YYEKEE (reference sequence). CDR3 length: 14 residues. Trimming stripped 2 bases from V and 0 bases from J, with 9 bases between. As DNA, the CDR3 is TGTGCCAGCAGCTTCGGAGCGGACTCCTACGAGCAGTACTTC. It specifies CASSFGADSYEQYF.

The rearrangement uses TRBV6-5 and TRBJ1-3; 9 nucleotides match TRBD1. V gave up 5 bases and J gave up 2 bases; unmatched junction bases: 4. The length of the CDR3 is 15 residues. Germline CDR1 MNHEY, CDR2 SVGAGI. The CDR3 reads CASSRDRDPGNTIYF. As DNA, the CDR3 is TGTGCCAGCAGTCGGGACAGGGACCCTGGAAACACCATATATTTT.

This clone was picked up one time. J is TRBJ1-2 and V is TRBV30, with D uncertain. The V and J ends lost 1 base and 7 bases respectively, with 10 bases between them. CDR1 is GTSNPN, CDR2 SVGIG, per germline (reference sequence). The CDR3 loop spans 12 amino acids. The chain's CDR3 is CAWSAPLSGYTF. The CDR3 coding sequence is TGTGCCTGGAGTGCCCCCCTTAGTGGCTACACCTTC. The entire variable domain, with the rest obtained from reference TRBV30 and TRBJ1-2, is as follows: SQTIHQWPATLVQPVGSPLSLECTVEGTSNPNLYWYRQAAGRGLQLLFYSVGIGQISSEVPQNLSASRPQDRQFILSSKKLLLSDSGFYLCAWSAPLSGYTFGSGTRLTVV.

This chain links TRBV9 with TRBJ2-3; tentative D call: TRBD2 (5 bases). Trimming removed 1 base from V and 2 bases from J, with 11 bases in between. Germline CDR1 reads SGDLS; CDR2 reads YYNGEE. This CDR3 has 15 amino acids. The DNA for the CDR3 is TGTGCCAGCAGCGTATGGTCTAGCTCCACAGATACGCAGTATTTT. It specifies CASSVWSSSTDTQYF.

In DNA form, the CDR3 reads TGTGCCAGCAGCCAAGTAGAAATTTGGAAACTAGCGGGCGAAGGTTCCGGGGAGCTGTTTTTT. It codes for CASSQVEIWKLAGEGSGELFF. This chain uses TRBV9 with TRBJ2-2; the match to TRBD2 covers 9 bases. Per the germline V gene, CDR1 is SGDLS and CDR2 is YYNGEE. The V segment lost 4 bases and the J segment 6 bases; nucleotides outside the gene matches: 25. The CDR3 is 21 amino acids.

The rearrangement links TRBV5-1 to TRBJ1-2; D is unresolved. Trimming took 0 bases from V and 1 from J, leaving 10 bases between them. The CDR3 runs 15 residues. The germline gives CDR1 SGHRS, CDR2 YFSETQ. The CDR3 is CASSLERQLNYGYTF. DNA for the CDR3: TGCGCCAGCAGCTTGGAGAGGCAGCTTAACTATGGCTACACCTTC.

V gene TRBV7-8 combines with J gene TRBJ2-1; 12 bases line up with TRBD2. The V and J ends lost 4 bases and 7 bases, in that order; junction bases with no gene match: 14. The CDR3 is 18 residues long. The germline V gene has CDR1 SGHVS and CDR2 FQNEAQ. CDR3 nucleotide sequence: TGTGCCAGCAGCTCTCGATTAGGACTAGCGGGATCGGGGAATGAGCAGTTCTTC. The encoded protein is CASSSRLGLAGSGNEQFF.

The rearrangement uses TRBV12-5 and TRBJ2-7; D uncertain. Germline V lookup: CDR1 LGHNT, CDR2 FRNRAP. CDR3 length: 17 amino acids. V was cut by 0 bases and J by 2 bases, with 17 bases left in between. The CDR3 loop reads CASGLVRSEPAPYEQYF. As DNA, the CDR3 is TGTGCTAGTGGTTTGGTAAGGAGCGAGCCCGCCCCCTACGAGCAGTACTTC.

The genes are TRBV5-1 and TRBJ1-2; D is undetermined. The ends were cut back, 3 bases at V and 2 bases at J, with 14 bases in the middle. Germline V CDR1 and CDR2: SGHRS, YFSETQ. The CDR3 consists of 15 residues. The CDR3 region is CASSSREGPNYGYTF. CDR3 in DNA: TGCGCCAGCAGCTCCCGGGAGGGCCCCAACTATGGCTACACCTTC. The full variable domain, its missing parts supplied by reference TRBV5-1 and TRBJ1-2, is KAGVTQTPRYLIKTRGQQVTLSCSPISGHRSVSWYQQTPGQGLQFLFEYFSETQRNKGNFPGRFSGRQFSNSRSEMNVSTLELGDSALYLCASSSREGPNYGYTFGSGTRLTVV.

Only one count was recorded for this clone. This chain joins TRBV9 and TRBJ2-2, with 7 bases matching TRBD2. This CDR3 region has 15 residues. Germline V gene data show CDR1 as SGDLS and CDR2 as YYNGEE. V shed 4 bases, J shed 6 bases, and the junction held 9 bases outside the gene matches. The CDR3 DNA sequence: TGTGCCAGCAGCATTCGGGACTACCCGGCCGGGGAGCTGTTTTTT. Translating it yields CASSIRDYPAGELFF.

CDR3 residues: CAWSPGGRIKETQYF. CDR3 nucleotide sequence: TGTGCCTGGAGTCCGGGGGGGCGAATAAAAGAGACCCAGTACTTC. The V and J genes are TRBV30 and TRBJ2-5, with 8 bases identical to TRBD2. The germline V gene encodes CDR1 GTSNPN and CDR2 SVGIG (reference sequence). The CDR3 is 15 amino acids. The ends lost 2 bases at V and 3 bases at J; junction bases unmatched: 8.

This clone was seen only a few times. This rearrangement joins TRBV4-1 to TRBJ1-1; a possible D gene is TRBD1 (5 bases). The germline gives CDR1 MGHRA, CDR2 YSYEKL. CDR3 length equals 13 residues. V lost 1 base and J lost 4, with 7 bases in between. The CDR3 DNA sequence: TGCGCCAGCAGCCAAGGACAGATCACTGAAGCTTTCTTT. Translating it yields CASSQGQITEAFF.

This clone was seen a few times. The rearrangement uses TRBV4-3 and TRBJ1-3, with D possibly TRBD1 on 6 matching bases. The CDR3 runs to 15 residues. V was trimmed by 4 bases and J by 0 bases, leaving 10 bases between them. Germline V gene data show CDR1 as LGHNA and CDR2 as YSLEER. Here the CDR3 DNA reads TGCGCCAGCAGCCCAGGGGACCTCTCTGGAAACACCATATATTTT. Its protein product is CASSPGDLSGNTIYF.

V gene TRBV15 combines with J gene TRBJ1-3; D is unclear. V lost 7 bases and J lost 3, with 10 bases in between. Germline V gives CDR1 LNHNV, CDR2 YYDKDF (reference sequence). This CDR3 is built from 13 residues. The CDR3 nucleotides read TGTGCCACCACCCGGGAAGTTGGAAACACCATATATTTT. Amino acids: CATTREVGNTIYF.

V usage is TRBV2 and J usage is TRBJ1-5, with 8 bases that match TRBD1. The CDR3 spans 14 residues. Trimming at V came to 4 bases and at J to 6 bases, leaving 5 bases not matched to a gene. Per germline, CDR1 SNHLY and CDR2 FYNNEI. CDR3 amino acids: CASSGTGRVQPQHF. The CDR3 DNA follows: TGTGCCAGCAGTGGGACAGGGAGGGTTCAGCCCCAGCATTTT.

The chain employs TRBV29-1 and TRBJ2-6; tentatively, D is TRBD2 (5 bases). The V gene lost 7 bases and the J gene lost 1 base, with 8 bases spanning the gap. The CDR3 runs 13 residues. CDR1 and CDR2 from the germline V gene are SQVTM and ANQGSEA. Here the CDR3 reads CSARTSGANVLTF. The CDR3 region has the DNA TGCAGCGCCAGGACTTCTGGGGCCAACGTCCTGACTTTC.

This chain connects TRBV10-3 to TRBJ2-7; D may be TRBD2 (6 bases). Trimming stripped 6 bases from V and 6 bases from J, with 15 bases between. CDR1 ENHRY and CDR2 SYGVKD come from the germline V gene. The CDR3 runs to 13 residues. The DNA for the CDR3 is TGTGCCATCAGCCGGGACTCTCAGGGCGAGCAGTACTTC. It translates to CAISRDSQGEQYF.